One and the same sample provided the 22 T cell receptor beta chains below, sequenced in a study of blood T cells in healthy people across ages. The second PCR ran about 6 to 11 cycles with a sample-barcoded 5' primer and J-beta primers. In TCRdb, the 5' RACE reads were re-called with MiXCR into one record per CDR3 protein. Here the sample spans approximately 690,000 distinct CDR3 sequences, under 65% being singletons. The sample was blood. Receptors originate from a man between 60 and 75 years old in good health.

About this clonotype itself: A read error may explain this, as a much larger clone is one base away. V is TRBV6-6 and J is TRBJ2-7; 7 bases align to TRBD1. The DNA end is a closer match to TRBJ2-4, so the J assignment may be wrong. The germline V gene encodes CDR1 MNHNY and CDR2 SVGAGI (reference sequence). The CDR3 length is 16 residues. Written as DNA, the CDR3 is TGTGCCAGCGGTGCCCTAGCCGCAGGGGGTACAAACATTCAGTACTTC. It specifies CASGALAAGGTNIQYF.

This clonotype was seen only a few times. The genes are TRBV29-1 and TRBJ1-2; no clear D gene. Per the germline V gene, CDR1 is SQVTM and CDR2 is ANQGSEA. The V and J ends lost 6 bases and 5 bases respectively, with 16 bases between them. CDR3 length equals 13 residues. CDR3 region: CSVRRGPVYGYTF. CDR3 sequence (DNA): TGCAGCGTGCGACGTGGACCGGTTTATGGCTACACCTTC.

This clonotype was picked up a small number of times. The chain links TRBV20-1 to TRBJ1-4; 7 bases agree with TRBD1. Looked up from germline, CDR1 is DFQATT and CDR2 is SNEGSKA (reference sequence). CDR3 length: 11 amino acids. V shed 6 bases, J shed 14 bases, and the junction held 9 bases outside the gene matches. CDR3 in DNA: TGCAGTGCAGGCGGGACAGAGAGGCTGTTTTTT. Amino acids: CSAGGTERLFF.

This sequence joins TRBV2 and TRBJ2-5, with D possibly TRBD2 on 6 matching bases. The CDR3 length is 12 residues. Germline V lookup: CDR1 SNHLY, CDR2 FYNNEI. The V end lost 5 bases, the J end lost 4 bases, and 8 bases lay between the germline ends. The CDR3 DNA sequence: TGTGCCAGCAGTCTAGCGTCAGAGACCCAGTACTTC. Protein sequence: CASSLASETQYF.

The chain recombines TRBV3-1 with TRBJ2-5, with TRBD2 identical over 13 bases. The CDR3 contains 15 residues. V lost 6 bases, J lost 4 bases, and 5 bases stayed unmatched. Germline CDR1 is LGHDT and CDR2 is YNNKEL (reference sequence). The CDR3, as DNA: TGTGCCAGCAGAGCGGGACTAGCGGGGATAGAGACCCAGTACTTC. Its protein product is CASRAGLAGIETQYF.

The chain combines TRBV7-9 with TRBJ2-5; D not resolved. CDR1 SEHNR and CDR2 FQNEAQ come from the germline V gene (reference sequence). The CDR3 totals 11 residues. Between the trimmed V and J ends, which lost 8 bases and 2 bases, there was a span of 6 bases. In DNA form, the CDR3 reads TGTGCCAGCGAGGATCAAGAGACCCAGTACTTC. It specifies CASEDQETQYF. The variable domain in full, with the rest retrieved from reference TRBV7-9 and TRBJ2-5, is DTGVSQNPRHKITKRGQNVTFRCDPISEHNRLYWYRQTLGQGPEFLTYFQNEAQLEKSRLLSDRFSAERPKGSFSTLEIQRTEQGDSAMYLCASEDQETQYFGPGTRLLVL.

On this clonotype: This clone may be a read error of a much larger clone one base away. This rearrangement joins TRBV7-6 to TRBJ1-1, with D perhaps matching TRBD1 (5 bases). In germline, CDR1 is SGHVS, CDR2 FNYEAQ. The CDR3 spans 15 residues. CDR3 residues: CASSFPTGGGTGAFF. The DNA for the CDR3 is TGTGCCAGCAGCTTCCCAACGGGGGGAGGCACTGGAGCTTTCTTT.

The chain links TRBV28 to TRBJ2-5, with a tentative D call TRBD2 (5 bases). Germline V gives CDR1 MDHEN, CDR2 SYDVKM. V lost 6 bases to trimming and J lost 11 bases, with 22 bases between them. This CDR3 is built from 14 residues. The CDR3 protein is CASRSPSGVNEQYF. Written as DNA, the CDR3 is TGTGCCAGCAGGTCCCCCTCCGGGGTCAATGAGCAGTACTTC.

This clonotype came up a few times. This chain joins TRBV15 and TRBJ2-3; 7 bases line up with TRBD1. CDR1 and CDR2 (germline): LNHNV, YYDKDF (reference sequence). There are 12 residues in the CDR3. The CDR3 DNA sequence: TGTGGACACAGGGGAAGCACAGATACGCAGTATTTT. Translation gives CGHRGSTDTQYF.

DNA for the CDR3: TGTGCCAGCAAACCGCAGGTTAACTATGGCTACACCTTC. Translating gives CASKPQVNYGYTF. The rearrangement joins TRBV12-3 or TRBV12-4 to TRBJ1-2, with unresolved D. With 7 bases removed from V and 1 base from J, the gap between germline ends came to 10 bases. This CDR3 comprises 13 residues.

The chain joins TRBV7-9 to TRBJ2-5; tentatively, D is TRBD1 (5 bases). V was cut by 1 base and J by 0 bases, with 9 bases left in between. The germline gives CDR1 SEHNR, CDR2 FQNEAQ (reference sequence). The CDR3 contains 15 residues. The CDR3 sequence: CASSLVQDHQETQYF. The CDR3 DNA reads TGTGCCAGCAGCTTAGTACAGGACCACCAAGAGACCCAGTACTTC.

V gene TRBV6-1 combines with J gene TRBJ2-3, with D perhaps matching TRBD2 (7 bases). Germline V gene lookup returns CDR1 MNHNS and CDR2 SASEGT. The CDR3 extends over 16 amino acids. Trimming removed 6 bases from V and 6 bases from J, with 22 bases in between. CDR3 residues: CASRGTSGGPGDTQYF. Here the CDR3 DNA reads TGTGCCAGCAGGGGAACCTCGGGGGGCCCCGGGGATACGCAGTATTTT.

The table lists this clonotype with a few counts. The chain joins TRBV6-6 to TRBJ1-6; TRBD1 agrees at 7 bases. Germline assignment: CDR1 MNHNY and CDR2 SVGAGI (reference sequence). V lost 3 bases and J lost 8; bases outside the gene matches: 7. The CDR3 has 15 residues. As DNA, the CDR3 is TGTGCCAGCAGTTATACCGGGACAGAGGATTCACCCCTCCACTTT. It specifies CASSYTGTEDSPLHF.

The rearrangement links TRBV29-1 to TRBJ1-1; no firm D call. Germline V gene lookup returns CDR1 SQVTM and CDR2 ANQGSEA. Trimming stripped 2 bases from V and 0 bases from J, with 7 bases between. The CDR3 has 13 amino acids. CDR3 sequence reads: CSVEPDMNTEAFF. CDR3 bases: TGCAGCGTTGAACCGGATATGAACACTGAAGCTTTCTTT.

The table lists this clonotype with a few counts. The V call is TRBV7-2, the J call TRBJ2-4, with D unclear. The CDR3 extends over 13 amino acids. Trimming shortened V by 3 bases and J by 13 bases, and 16 bases separated the two germline ends. CDR1 is SGHTA, CDR2 FQGNSA, per germline. CDR3 loop: CASSFGIQTPQYF. In DNA form, the CDR3 reads TGTGCCAGCAGCTTCGGAATCCAGACACCCCAGTACTTC.

There are a few counts of this clonotype. The V gene is TRBV5-1, the J gene TRBJ1-6; no definite D call. Trimming took off 4 bases at V and 7 bases at J, with 15 bases between the two ends. From germline, CDR1 is SGHRS and CDR2 YFSETQ. The CDR3 contains 15 residues. CDR3 bases: TGCGCCAGCAGCGCGGACGGACCCAAGAATTCACCCCTCCACTTT. Protein sequence: CASSADGPKNSPLHF. The full variable domain, in which reference TRBV5-1 and TRBJ1-6 provide the parts outside the CDR3, is KAGVTQTPRYLIKTRGQQVTLSCSPISGHRSVSWYQQTPGQGLQFLFEYFSETQRNKGNFPGRFSGRQFSNSRSEMNVSTLELGDSALYLCASSADGPKNSPLHFGNGTRLTVT.

This clonotype occurred once. This rearrangement joins TRBV3-1 to TRBJ2-7; a weak D match, TRBD1 (5 bases). CDR1 and CDR2 from the germline V gene are LGHDT and YNNKEL (reference sequence). Trimming cost V 0 bases and J 6 bases, with 6 bases left between them. This CDR3 has 12 amino acids. CDR3: CASSQEGLEQYF. The CDR3 DNA reads as TGTGCCAGCAGCCAAGAGGGGCTCGAGCAGTACTTC.

The V and J genes are TRBV27 and TRBJ2-3, with a possible D match to TRBD2 (5 bases). The length of the CDR3 is 12 residues. In germline, CDR1 is MNHEY, CDR2 SMNVEV (reference sequence). The ends were cut back, 5 bases at V and 5 bases at J, with 8 bases in the middle. CDR3 DNA sequence: TGTGCCAGCAGTATCCGGGGAGATACGCAGTATTTT. It codes for CASSIRGDTQYF.

The sample holds one count of this clonotype. The chain links TRBV3-1 to TRBJ2-5; the match to TRBD2 covers 7 bases. The germline CDR1 and CDR2 sequences are LGHDT and YNNKEL (reference sequence). There are 15 residues in the CDR3. V shed 2 bases and J 4 bases; nucleotides not matched to a gene: 7. CDR3 in amino acids: CASSQTGGIGETQYF. DNA of the CDR3: TGTGCCAGCAGCCAAACCGGGGGGATCGGAGAGACCCAGTACTTC.

The chain combines TRBV25-1 with TRBJ2-5; 8 positions agree with TRBD1. Germline V gene sequence: CDR1 MGHDK, CDR2 SYGVNS. Trimming removed 4 bases from V and 5 bases from J; junction bases left unmatched: 9. The CDR3 runs to 15 residues. CDR3 nucleotide sequence: TGTGCCAGCAGTGCGGCTACAGGGGGAGATGAGACCCAGTACTTC. It encodes CASSAATGGDETQYF.

This clonotype was counted a few times. This rearrangement joins TRBV27 to TRBJ1-1; no reliable D call. The CDR3 runs 15 residues. With 0 bases removed from V and 2 bases from J, the gap between germline ends came to 10 bases. The V gene's germline CDR1 is MNHEY and CDR2 SMNVEV (reference sequence). This chain's CDR3 is CASSLSVASNTEAFF. The DNA of the CDR3 is TGTGCCAGCAGTTTATCCGTAGCCAGCAACACTGAAGCTTTCTTT.

This clonotype has a handful of counts. The chain employs TRBV5-1 and TRBJ1-2; 9 nucleotides align to TRBD1. Germline V CDR1 and CDR2: SGHRS, YFSETQ. The CDR3 extends over 15 amino acids. With V trimmed by 2 bases and J by 4 bases, 6 bases remained unmatched. The chain's CDR3 is CASSLGQGPTYGYTF. DNA for the CDR3: TGCGCCAGCAGCTTAGGACAGGGGCCAACCTATGGCTACACCTTC.